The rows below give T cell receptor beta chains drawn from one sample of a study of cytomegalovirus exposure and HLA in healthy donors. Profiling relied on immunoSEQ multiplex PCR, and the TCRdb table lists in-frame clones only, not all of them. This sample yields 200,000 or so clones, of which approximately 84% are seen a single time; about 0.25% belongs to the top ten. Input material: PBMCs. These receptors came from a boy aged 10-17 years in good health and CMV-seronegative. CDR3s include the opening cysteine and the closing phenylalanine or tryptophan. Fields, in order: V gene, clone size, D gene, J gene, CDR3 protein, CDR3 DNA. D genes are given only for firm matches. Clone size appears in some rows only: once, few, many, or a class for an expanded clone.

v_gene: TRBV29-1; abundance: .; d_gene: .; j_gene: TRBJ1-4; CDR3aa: CSVRGTKESTNEKLFF; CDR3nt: TGCAGCGTCAGGGGTACCAAAGAGTCAACTAATGAAAAACTGTTTTTT
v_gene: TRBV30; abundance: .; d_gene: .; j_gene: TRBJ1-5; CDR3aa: CAWGLGTRNQPQHF; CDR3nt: TGTGCCTGGGGCCTTGGGACACGGAATCAGCCCCAGCATTTT
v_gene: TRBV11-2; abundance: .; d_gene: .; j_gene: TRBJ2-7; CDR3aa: CASSPSGGAYEQYF; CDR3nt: TGTGCCAGCAGCCCGTCCGGCGGGGCCTACGAGCAGTACTTC
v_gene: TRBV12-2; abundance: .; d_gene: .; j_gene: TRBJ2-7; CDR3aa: CASRLDPGTPDSYEQYF; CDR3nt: TGTGCAAGTCGCTTAGACCCCGGGACTCCTGACTCCTACGAGCAGTACTTC
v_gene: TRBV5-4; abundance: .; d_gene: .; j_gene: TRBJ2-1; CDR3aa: CASSVGQGFYNEQFF; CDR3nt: TGTGCCAGCAGCGTAGGACAAGGCTTCTACAATGAGCAGTTCTTC
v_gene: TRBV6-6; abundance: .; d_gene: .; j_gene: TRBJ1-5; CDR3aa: CASSYTRDSNQPQHF; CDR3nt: TGTGCCAGCAGTTACACCAGGGATAGCAATCAGCCCCAGCATTTT
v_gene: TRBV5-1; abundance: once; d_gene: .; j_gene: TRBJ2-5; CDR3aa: CASSLAGSWETQYF; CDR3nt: TGCGCCAGCAGCTTGGCGGGTTCTTGGGAGACCCAGTACTTC
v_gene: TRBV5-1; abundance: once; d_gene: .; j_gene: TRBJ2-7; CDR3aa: CASSAGRGGVYEQYF; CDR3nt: TGCGCCAGCAGCGCCGGCCGGGGTGGGGTTTACGAGCAGTACTTC
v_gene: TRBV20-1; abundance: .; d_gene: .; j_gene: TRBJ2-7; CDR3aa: CSARQGHEQYF; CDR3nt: TGCAGCGCTCGCCAGGGCCACGAGCAGTACTTC
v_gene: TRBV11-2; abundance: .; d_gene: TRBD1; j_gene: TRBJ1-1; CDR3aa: CASSRQGAQHEAFF; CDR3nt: TGTGCCAGCAGCCGACAGGGGGCTCAACATGAAGCTTTCTTT
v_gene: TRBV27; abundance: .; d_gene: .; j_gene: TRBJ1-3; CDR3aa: CASSWNGQSGNTIYF; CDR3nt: TGTGCCAGCAGTTGGAACGGACAGTCTGGAAACACCATATATTTT
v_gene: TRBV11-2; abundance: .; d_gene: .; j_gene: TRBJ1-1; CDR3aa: CASSLTGPNTEAFF; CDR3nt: TGTGCCAGCAGCTTGACAGGTCCGAACACTGAAGCTTTCTTT
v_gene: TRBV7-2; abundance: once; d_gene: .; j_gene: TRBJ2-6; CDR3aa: CASSYQGAGANVLTF; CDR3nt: TGTGCCAGCAGCTACCAGGGCGCTGGGGCCAACGTCCTGACTTTC
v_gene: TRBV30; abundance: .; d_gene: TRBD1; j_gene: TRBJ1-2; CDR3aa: CAWGHGQGYGYTF; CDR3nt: TGTGCCTGGGGTCATGGACAGGGCTATGGCTACACCTTC
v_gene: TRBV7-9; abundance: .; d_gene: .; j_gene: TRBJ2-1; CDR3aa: CASSFSEQFF; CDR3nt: TGTGCCAGCAGCTTCAGTGAGCAGTTCTTC
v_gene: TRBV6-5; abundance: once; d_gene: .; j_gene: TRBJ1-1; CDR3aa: CASSQGEVTEAFF; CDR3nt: TGTGCCAGCAGCCAAGGGGAGGTCACTGAAGCTTTCTTT
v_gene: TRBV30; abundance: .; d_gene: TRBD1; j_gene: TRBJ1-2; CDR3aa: CAWSARGTGLRLYYGYTF; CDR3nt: TGTGCCTGGAGCGCCCGAGGGACAGGGCTTCGTCTATACTATGGCTACACCTTC
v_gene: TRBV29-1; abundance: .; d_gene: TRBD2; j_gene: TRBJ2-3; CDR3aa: CSVDGRGVTDTQYF; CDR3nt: TGCAGCGTTGACGGGCGGGGGGTCACAGATACGCAGTATTTT
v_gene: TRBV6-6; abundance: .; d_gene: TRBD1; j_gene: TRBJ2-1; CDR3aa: CASSPRDREYNEQFF; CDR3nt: TGTGCCAGCAGTCCCCGGGACAGGGAGTACAATGAGCAGTTCTTC
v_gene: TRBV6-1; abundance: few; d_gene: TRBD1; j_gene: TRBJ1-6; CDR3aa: CASSELTGASGGPLHF; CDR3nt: TGTGCCAGCAGTGAGTTGACAGGGGCTTCGGGGGGACCCCTCCACTTT
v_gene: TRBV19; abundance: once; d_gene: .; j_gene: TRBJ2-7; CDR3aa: CASSIGGRFAYEQYF; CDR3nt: TGTGCCAGTAGTATAGGGGGGCGGTTTGCCTACGAGCAGTACTTC
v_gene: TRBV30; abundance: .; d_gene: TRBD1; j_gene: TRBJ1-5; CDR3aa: CAWSLTGHYSNQPQHF; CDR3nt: TGTGCCTGGAGTTTGACAGGGCATTATAGCAATCAGCCCCAGCATTTT
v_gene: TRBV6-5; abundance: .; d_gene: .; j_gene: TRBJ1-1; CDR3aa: CASSYLRGTEAFF; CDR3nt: TGTGCCAGCAGTTACCTCCGGGGCACTGAAGCTTTCTTT
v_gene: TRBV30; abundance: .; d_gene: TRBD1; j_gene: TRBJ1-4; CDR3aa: CAWSAQGASTVTNEKLFF; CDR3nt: TGTGCCTGGAGTGCGCAGGGGGCTTCAACGGTAACTAATGAAAAACTGTTTTTT